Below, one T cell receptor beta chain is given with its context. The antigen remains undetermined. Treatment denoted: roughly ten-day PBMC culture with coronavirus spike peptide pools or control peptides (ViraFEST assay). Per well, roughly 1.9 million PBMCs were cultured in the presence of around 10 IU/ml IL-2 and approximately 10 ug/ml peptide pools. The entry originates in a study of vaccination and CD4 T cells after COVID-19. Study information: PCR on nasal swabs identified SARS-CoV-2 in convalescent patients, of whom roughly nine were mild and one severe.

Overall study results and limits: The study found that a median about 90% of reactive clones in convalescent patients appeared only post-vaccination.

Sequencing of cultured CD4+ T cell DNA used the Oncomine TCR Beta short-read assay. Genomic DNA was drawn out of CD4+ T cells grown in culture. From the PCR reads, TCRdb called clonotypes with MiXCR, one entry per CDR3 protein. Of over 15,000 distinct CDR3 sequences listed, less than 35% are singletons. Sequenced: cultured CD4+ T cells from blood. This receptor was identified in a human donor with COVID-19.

CDR3 loop: CASSTRSSRVHEQYF. CDR3 coding DNA: TGTGCCAGCAGCACGAGATCGTCCAGGGTCCACGAGCAGTACTTC. The J gene is TRBJ2-7, the V gene TRBV5-6; the D gene is possibly TRBD1 (5 bases). Between the trimmed V and J ends, which lost 4 bases and 5 bases, there was a span of 19 bases. CDR3 length: 15 residues. Germline-derived CDR1 and CDR2 are SGHDT and YYEEEE.